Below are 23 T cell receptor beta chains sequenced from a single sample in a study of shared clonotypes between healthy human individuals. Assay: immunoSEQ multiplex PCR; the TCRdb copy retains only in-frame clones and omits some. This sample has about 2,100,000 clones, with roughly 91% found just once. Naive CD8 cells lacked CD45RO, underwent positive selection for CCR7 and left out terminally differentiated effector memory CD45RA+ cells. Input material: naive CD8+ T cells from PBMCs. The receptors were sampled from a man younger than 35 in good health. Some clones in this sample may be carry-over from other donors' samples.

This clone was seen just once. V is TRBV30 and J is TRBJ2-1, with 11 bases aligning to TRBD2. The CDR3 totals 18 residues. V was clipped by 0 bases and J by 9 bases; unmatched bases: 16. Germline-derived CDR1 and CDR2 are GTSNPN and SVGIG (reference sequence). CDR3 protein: CAWSVGVAGGLYGAEQFF. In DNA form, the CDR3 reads TGTGCCTGGAGTGTCGGGGTAGCGGGAGGGCTTTACGGCGCTGAGCAGTTCTTC.

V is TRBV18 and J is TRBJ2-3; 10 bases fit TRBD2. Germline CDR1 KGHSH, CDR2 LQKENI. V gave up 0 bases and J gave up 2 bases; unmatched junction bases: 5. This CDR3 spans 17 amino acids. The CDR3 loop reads CASSPPVLAGVTDTQYF. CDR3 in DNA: TGTGCCAGCTCACCACCGGTCCTAGCGGGGGTCACAGATACGCAGTATTTT. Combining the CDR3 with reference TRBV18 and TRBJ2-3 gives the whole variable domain NAGVMQNPRHLVRRRGQEARLRCSPMKGHSHVYWYRQLPEEGLKFMVYLQKENIIDESGMPKERFSAEFPKEGPSILRIQQVVRGDSAAYFCASSPPVLAGVTDTQYFGPGTRLTVL.

CDR3 residues: CASSIRVGGNHEQYF. DNA for the CDR3: TGTGCCAGTAGTATTCGAGTAGGAGGGAACCACGAGCAGTACTTC. This chain connects TRBV19 to TRBJ2-7; a possible D gene is TRBD2 (6 bases). The germline gives CDR1 LNHDA, CDR2 SQIVND (reference sequence). The CDR3 contains 15 residues. The V end lost 3 bases, the J end lost 5 bases, and 17 bases lay between the germline ends.

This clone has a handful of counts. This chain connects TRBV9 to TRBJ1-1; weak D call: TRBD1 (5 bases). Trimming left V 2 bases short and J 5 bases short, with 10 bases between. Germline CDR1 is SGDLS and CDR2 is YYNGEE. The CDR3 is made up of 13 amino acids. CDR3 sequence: CASSVARETEAFF. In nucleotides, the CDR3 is TGTGCCAGCAGCGTCGCCAGGGAAACTGAAGCTTTCTTT. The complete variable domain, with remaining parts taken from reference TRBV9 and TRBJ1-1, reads DSGVTQTPKHLITATGQRVTLRCSPRSGDLSVYWYQQSLDQGLQFLIQYYNGEERAKGNILERFSAQQFPDLHSELNLSSLELGDSALYFCASSVARETEAFFGQGTRLTVV.

The chain's CDR3 is CASSPRTGNGETQYF. CDR3 nucleotides: TGTGCCAGCAGCCCTCGGACAGGGAACGGAGAGACCCAGTACTTC. The chain carries TRBV6-6 and TRBJ2-5; the match to TRBD1 covers 8 bases. Germline V gene sequence: CDR1 MNHNY, CDR2 SVGAGI (reference sequence). This CDR3 has 15 amino acids. The V segment lost 6 bases and the J segment 4 bases; nucleotides outside the gene matches: 10.

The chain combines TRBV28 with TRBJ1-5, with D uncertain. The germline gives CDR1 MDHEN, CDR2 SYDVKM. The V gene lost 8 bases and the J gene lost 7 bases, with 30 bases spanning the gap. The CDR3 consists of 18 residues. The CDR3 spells CASRTTYRQDRLRQPQHF. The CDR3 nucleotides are TGTGCCAGCCGTACAACCTATCGCCAGGACCGCCTCAGGCAGCCCCAGCATTTT. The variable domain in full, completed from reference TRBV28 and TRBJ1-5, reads DVKVTQSSRYLVKRTGEKVFLECVQDMDHENMFWYRQDPGLGLRLIYFSYDVKMKEKGDIPEGYSVSREKKERFSLILESASTNQTSMYLCASRTTYRQDRLRQPQHFGDGTRLSIL.

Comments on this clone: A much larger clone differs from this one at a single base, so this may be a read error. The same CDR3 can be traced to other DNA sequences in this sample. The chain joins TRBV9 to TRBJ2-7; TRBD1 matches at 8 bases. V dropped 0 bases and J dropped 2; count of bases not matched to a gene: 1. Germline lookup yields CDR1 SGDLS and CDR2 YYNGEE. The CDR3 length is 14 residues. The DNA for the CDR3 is TGTGCCAGCAGCGTAGGACAGGGGCCCTACGAGCAGTACTTC. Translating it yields CASSVGQGPYEQYF.

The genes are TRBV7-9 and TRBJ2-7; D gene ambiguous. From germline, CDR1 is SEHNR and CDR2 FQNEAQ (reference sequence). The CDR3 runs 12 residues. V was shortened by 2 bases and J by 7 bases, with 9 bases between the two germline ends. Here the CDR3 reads CASSLYWGEQYF. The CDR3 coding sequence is TGTGCCAGCAGCTTATACTGGGGTGAGCAGTACTTC.

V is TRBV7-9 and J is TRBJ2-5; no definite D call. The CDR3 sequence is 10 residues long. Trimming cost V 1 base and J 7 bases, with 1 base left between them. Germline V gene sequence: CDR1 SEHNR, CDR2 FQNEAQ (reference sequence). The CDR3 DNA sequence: TGTGCCAGCAGCTTAGGGACCCAGTACTTC. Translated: CASSLGTQYF.

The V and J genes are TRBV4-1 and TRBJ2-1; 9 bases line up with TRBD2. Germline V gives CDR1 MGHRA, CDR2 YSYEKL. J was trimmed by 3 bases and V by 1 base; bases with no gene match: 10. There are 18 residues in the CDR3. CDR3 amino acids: CASSQVRREGHGYNEQFF. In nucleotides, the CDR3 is TGCGCCAGCAGCCAAGTGCGGCGGGAGGGCCATGGCTACAATGAGCAGTTCTTC.

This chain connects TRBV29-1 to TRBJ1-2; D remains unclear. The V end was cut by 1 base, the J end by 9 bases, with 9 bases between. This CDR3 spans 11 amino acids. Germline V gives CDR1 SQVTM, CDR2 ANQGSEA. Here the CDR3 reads CSVEGQSSYTF. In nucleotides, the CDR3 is TGCAGCGTTGAAGGCCAGTCGAGCTACACCTTC.

The CDR3 here is CASSLDEADPYGYTF. The CDR3 DNA reads TGTGCCAGCAGCTTAGATGAGGCAGACCCCTATGGCTACACCTTC. The rearrangement joins TRBV7-9 to TRBJ1-2; D gene unclear. V was clipped by 1 base and J by 4 bases, with 13 bases between them. The CDR3 spans 15 residues. Germline CDR1 is SEHNR and CDR2 is FQNEAQ (reference sequence).

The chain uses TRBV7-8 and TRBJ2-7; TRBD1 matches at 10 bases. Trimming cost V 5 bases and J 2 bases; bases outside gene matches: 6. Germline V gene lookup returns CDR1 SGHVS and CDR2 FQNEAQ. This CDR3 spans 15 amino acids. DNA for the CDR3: TGTGCCAGCAGCCAAAGACAGGGGGCTGCCTACGAGCAGTACTTC. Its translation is CASSQRQGAAYEQYF.

The CDR3 region has the DNA TGTGCCATCAGTGACCCTCCCGGCCAGCGGGACTACGAGCAGTACTTC. It is translated as CAISDPPGQRDYEQYF. V gene TRBV10-3 combines with J gene TRBJ2-7; 7 positions agree with TRBD2. Unmatched junction bases numbered 11, after V lost 3 bases and J lost 3 bases. The CDR3 totals 16 residues. Germline CDR1 reads ENHRY; CDR2 reads SYGVKD.

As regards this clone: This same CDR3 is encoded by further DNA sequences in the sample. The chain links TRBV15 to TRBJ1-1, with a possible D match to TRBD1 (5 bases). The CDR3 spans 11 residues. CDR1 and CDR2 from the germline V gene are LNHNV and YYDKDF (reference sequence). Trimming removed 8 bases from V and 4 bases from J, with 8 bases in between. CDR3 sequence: CATSRGTEAFF. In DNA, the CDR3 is TGTGCCACCTCTAGGGGCACTGAAGCTTTCTTT.

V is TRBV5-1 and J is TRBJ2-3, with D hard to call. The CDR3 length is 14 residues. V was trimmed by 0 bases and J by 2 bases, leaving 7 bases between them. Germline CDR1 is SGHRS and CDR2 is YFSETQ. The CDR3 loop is CASSLVAVTDTQYF. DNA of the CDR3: TGCGCCAGCAGCTTGGTGGCAGTCACAGATACGCAGTATTTT.

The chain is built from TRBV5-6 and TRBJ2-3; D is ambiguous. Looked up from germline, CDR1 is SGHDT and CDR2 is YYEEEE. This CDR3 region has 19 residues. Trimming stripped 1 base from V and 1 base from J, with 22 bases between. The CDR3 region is CASSLFWRLTKQRTDTQYF. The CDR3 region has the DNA TGTGCCAGCAGCTTGTTCTGGCGACTTACTAAACAGCGCACAGATACGCAGTATTTT.

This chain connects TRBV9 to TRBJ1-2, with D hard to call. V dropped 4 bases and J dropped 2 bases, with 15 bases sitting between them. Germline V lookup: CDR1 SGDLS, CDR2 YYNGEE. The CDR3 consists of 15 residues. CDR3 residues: CASSPLGTENYGYTF. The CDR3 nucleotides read TGTGCCAGCAGCCCCCTAGGTACAGAGAACTATGGCTACACCTTC.

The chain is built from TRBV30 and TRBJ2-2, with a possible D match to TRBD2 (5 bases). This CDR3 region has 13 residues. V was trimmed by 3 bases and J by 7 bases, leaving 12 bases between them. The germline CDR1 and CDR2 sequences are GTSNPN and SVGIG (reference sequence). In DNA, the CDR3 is TGTGCCTGGAGCGGGAACGTGGACGGGGAGCTGTTTTTT. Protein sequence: CAWSGNVDGELFF.

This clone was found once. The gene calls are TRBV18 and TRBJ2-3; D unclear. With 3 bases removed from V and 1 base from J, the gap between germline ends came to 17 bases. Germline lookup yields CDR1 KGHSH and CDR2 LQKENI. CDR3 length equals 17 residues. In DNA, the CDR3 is TGTGCCAGCTCACCCACGGACCCTCGGTGGGGCACAGATACGCAGTATTTT. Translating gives CASSPTDPRWGTDTQYF.

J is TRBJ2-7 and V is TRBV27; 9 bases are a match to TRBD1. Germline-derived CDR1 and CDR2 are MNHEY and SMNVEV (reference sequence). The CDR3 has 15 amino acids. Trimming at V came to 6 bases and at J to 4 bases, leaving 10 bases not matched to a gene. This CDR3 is CASRQDRGILYEQYF. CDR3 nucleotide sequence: TGTGCCAGCAGACAAGACAGGGGGATTCTTTACGAGCAGTACTTC.

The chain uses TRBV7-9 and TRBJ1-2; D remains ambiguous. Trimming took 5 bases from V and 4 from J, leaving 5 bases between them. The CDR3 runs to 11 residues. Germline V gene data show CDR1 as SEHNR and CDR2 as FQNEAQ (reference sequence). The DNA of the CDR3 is TGTGCCAGCAGCCGGCTCTATGGCTACACCTTC. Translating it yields CASSRLYGYTF.

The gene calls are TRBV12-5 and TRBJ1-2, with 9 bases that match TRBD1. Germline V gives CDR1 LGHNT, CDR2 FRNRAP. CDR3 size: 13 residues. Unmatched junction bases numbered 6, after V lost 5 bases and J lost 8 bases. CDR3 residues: CASGPGQGSGYTF. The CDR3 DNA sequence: TGTGCTAGTGGTCCTGGACAGGGGAGCGGCTACACCTTC. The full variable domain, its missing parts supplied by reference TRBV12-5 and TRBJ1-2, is DARVTQTPRHKVTEMGQEVTMRCQPILGHNTVFWYRQTMMQGLELLAYFRNRAPLDDSGMPKDRFSAEMPDATLATLKIQPSEPRDSAVYFCASGPGQGSGYTFGSGTRLTVV.